The 8 T cell receptor beta chains in this list originate from one sample, sequenced in a study of response to subunit inactivated influenza vaccine. TCRdb ran MiXCR on the RT-PCR reads and lists one entry per CDR3 protein. This table holds about 240,000 distinct CDR3 sequences, 9.5% to 15% found once. The material sequenced was non-naive T cells sorted from PBMCs, taken 14 to 15 days before vaccination. These receptors came from a man aged 50 to 60 who received an inactivated influenza vaccine.

The chain has TRBV9 and TRBJ2-2, with D unclear. The CDR3 spans 13 residues. The V gene lost 3 bases and the J gene lost 1 base, with 4 bases spanning the gap. Germline CDR1 and CDR2: SGDLS and YYNGEE. This CDR3 reads CASSAGNTGELFF. CDR3 coding DNA: TGTGCCAGCAGCGCAGGGAACACCGGGGAGCTGTTTTTT.

In this sample, this clonotype turned up a few times. As DNA, the CDR3 is TGTGCCAGCACCCCGGCGGCGGGCGGAACTGAAGCTTTCTTT. Translating it yields CASTPAAGGTEAFF. The chain joins TRBV6-4 to TRBJ1-1; D gene unclear. The V end was cut by 7 bases, the J end by 5 bases, with 17 bases between. The CDR3 has 14 residues. Germline CDR1 is MRHNA and CDR2 is SNTAGT.

In this sample, this clonotype turned up many times. This chain uses TRBV5-1 with TRBJ1-6; possible D gene TRBD1, 5 bases. The germline CDR1 and CDR2 sequences are SGHRS and YFSETQ. The CDR3 loop spans 13 amino acids. Trimming took off 0 bases at V and 13 bases at J, with 11 bases between the two ends. CDR3 sequence reads: CASSLERGWPLHF. In DNA form, the CDR3 reads TGCGCCAGCAGCTTGGAGAGGGGATGGCCCCTCCACTTT.

The sample holds a few counts of this clonotype. The chain carries TRBV24-1 and TRBJ2-1; D possibly corresponds to TRBD1 (7 bases). Per the germline V gene, CDR1 is KGHDR and CDR2 is SFDVKD. The germline V and J ends were trimmed by 4 bases and 4 bases, with 10 bases remaining between them. This CDR3 is built from 14 residues. CDR3 protein: CATSDRGDYNEQFF. DNA of the CDR3: TGTGCCACCAGTGACAGGGGGGATTACAATGAGCAGTTCTTC.

The CDR3 nucleotides are TGTGCCAGCAGCTTCCAAGGATCCGGGAGGGGTGCCGAGCAGTACTTC. It translates to CASSFQGSGRGAEQYF. The V gene is TRBV7-2, the J gene TRBJ2-7, with TRBD2 identical over 8 bases. The CDR3 has 16 amino acids. Looked up from germline, CDR1 is SGHTA and CDR2 is FQGNSA. V lost 3 bases and J lost 6; bases outside the gene matches: 13.

Only a few counts were recorded for this clonotype. The CDR3 nucleotides read TGTGCCACCAGTCAACAGGGGTTTCAGCCCCAGCATTTT. It is translated as CATSQQGFQPQHF. The rearrangement links TRBV24-1 to TRBJ1-5; 7 nucleotides agree with TRBD1. V trimming: 6 bases; J trimming: 6 bases; junction bases outside the gene matches: 4. This CDR3 comprises 13 residues. Germline CDR1 reads KGHDR; CDR2 reads SFDVKD.

In this sample, this clonotype turned up many times. The gene calls are TRBV11-2 and TRBJ2-7; D is unclear. CDR1 SGHAT and CDR2 FQNNGV come from the germline V gene. Trimming removed 5 bases from V and 2 bases from J, with 13 bases in between. The CDR3 loop spans 14 amino acids. CDR3 amino acids: CASSVAGNPYEQYF. The CDR3 DNA reads TGTGCCAGCAGCGTCGCAGGTAACCCCTACGAGCAGTACTTC.

This clonotype was detected ten times or more. V gene TRBV12-5 combines with J gene TRBJ2-2, with no clear D. CDR1 LGHNT and CDR2 FRNRAP come from the germline V gene. This CDR3 region has 16 residues. Trimming took 1 base from V and 1 from J, leaving 10 bases between them. For the CDR3, the DNA is TGTGCTAGTGGTTTGGCGCGATCTAGGAACACCGGGGAGCTGTTTTTT. It translates to CASGLARSRNTGELFF.